The rows below give T cell receptor beta chains drawn from one sample of a study of cytomegalovirus exposure and HLA in healthy donors. Clones were read by immunoSEQ multiplex PCR, and TCRdb kept only the in-frame ones, dropping some. The sample contains about 150,000 clones, 65% to 90% of which appear only once. The sample taken for sequencing was PBMCs. Receptors were obtained from a male donor in good health and CMV-seronegative. Both conserved end residues are part of each CDR3. A D gene is named only where the DNA matches it firmly. Not every row has a clone size; where given, it reads once, few, many or a size class.

V	D	J	size	DNA	CDR3
TRBV5-6	NA	TRBJ2-1	NA	TGTGCCAGCAGCTTGGGTGTAGCGGAAAGTTTCAATGAGCAGTTCTTC	CASSLGVAESFNEQFF
TRBV11-2	TRBD1	TRBJ2-7	NA	TGTGCCAGCAGCTTGACCGGGACAGGGGGGCACGAGCAGTACTTC	CASSLTGTGGHEQYF
TRBV7-2	TRBD1	TRBJ1-6	NA	TGTGCCAGCAGCAGGCCGGGACAGATTAATTCACCCCTCCACTTT	CASSRPGQINSPLHF
TRBV9	TRBD1	TRBJ1-2	NA	TGTGCCAGCAGCAACCCTTCGGGACAGCGTAGAACTAACTATGGCTACACCTTC	CASSNPSGQRRTNYGYTF
TRBV29-1	TRBD1	TRBJ2-5	NA	TGCAGCACTCAGGACAGGCAAGGAGAGACCCAGTACTTC	CSTQDRQGETQYF
TRBV7-9	NA	TRBJ2-5	NA	TGTGCCAGCAGCCATGACAGTTCTAGGGAGACCCAGTACTTC	CASSHDSSRETQYF
TRBV18	NA	TRBJ1-4	NA	TGTGCCAGCTCTTCTACAGGGAGCTCTCTTGCAACTAATGAAAAACTGTTTTTT	CASSSTGSSLATNEKLFF
TRBV28	NA	TRBJ2-1	NA	TGTGCCAGCAGAATACAGGGCAGTGAGCAGTTCTTC	CASRIQGSEQFF
TRBV6-5	TRBD1	TRBJ2-1	NA	TGTGCCAGCAGTTACTACCAGGGGGCCGGGTTCTATGAGCAGTTCTTC	CASSYYQGAGFYEQFF
TRBV2	TRBD1	TRBJ1-1	NA	TGTGCCAGCAGTTTCCAGGGACAGGGGAACACTGAAGCTTTCTTT	CASSFQGQGNTEAFF
TRBV5-4	TRBD2	TRBJ2-5	NA	TGTGCCAGCAGCTGGTTAGCGGGGGGACCACAAGAGACCCAGTACTTC	CASSWLAGGPQETQYF
TRBV9	TRBD1	TRBJ1-2	NA	TGTGCCAGCAGCGTAGGATGGGGGACAGGGAGTTTTGGGGTCTATGGCTACACCTTC	CASSVGWGTGSFGVYGYTF
TRBV2	TRBD1	TRBJ2-7	NA	TGTGCCAGCAGTTTAGGACAGGGCTTGGGGGAGCAGTACTTC	CASSLGQGLGEQYF
TRBV19	NA	TRBJ1-5	few	TGTGCCAGTACTCCCACAGTGTGGGGCGGCATTCAGCCCCAGCATTTT	CASTPTVWGGIQPQHF
TRBV7-8	TRBD1	TRBJ1-1	few	TGTGCCAGCAGCTTAGTCCCGGGACAGGGGAACACTGAAGCTTTCTTT	CASSLVPGQGNTEAFF
TRBV5-1	TRBD1	TRBJ1-1	NA	TGCGCCAGCAGCTTAGGACAGGGGCTAAACACTGAAGCTTTCTTT	CASSLGQGLNTEAFF
TRBV6-5	TRBD1	TRBJ2-2	NA	TGTGCCAGCAGATCTACAGGGGCCACCGGGGAGCTGTTTTTT	CASRSTGATGELFF
TRBV5-1	TRBD2	TRBJ2-2	NA	TGCGCCAGCAGTGACGGGGGGGTGGACACCGGGGAGCTGTTTTTT	CASSDGGVDTGELFF
TRBV4-1	NA	TRBJ1-1	NA	TGCGCCAGCAGCCAAGAGTGGGGCTTGAGCACTGAAGCTTTCTTT	CASSQEWGLSTEAFF
TRBV27	NA	TRBJ1-1	NA	TGTGCCAGCAGTTCCGGAGAGGCTGACACTGAAGCTTTCTTT	CASSSGEADTEAFF
TRBV6-5	NA	TRBJ2-3	NA	TGTGCCAGCAGCCCGGGCACAGATACGCAGTATTTT	CASSPGTDTQYF
TRBV5-1	NA	TRBJ1-1	once	TGCGCCAGCAGCTTGGAGACTGGGAACACTGAAGCTTTCTTT	CASSLETGNTEAFF
TRBV10-1	TRBD1	TRBJ2-1	few	TGCGCCAGCAGTGACGACAGGGTTTACAATGAGCAGTTCTTC	CASSDDRVYNEQFF
TRBV6-5	NA	TRBJ1-1	NA	TGTGCCAGCAGTCAACAGGAAGGCACTGAAGCTTTCTTT	CASSQQEGTEAFF
TRBV29-1	NA	TRBJ2-6	NA	TGCAGCGTTGCCAGCTCTGGGGCCAACGTCCTGACTTTC	CSVASSGANVLTF
TRBV29-1	NA	TRBJ1-1	few	TGCAGCGTTGAAGAATCGACAGAAATCAACACTGAAGCTTTCTTT	CSVEESTEINTEAFF
TRBV9	NA	TRBJ2-2	NA	TGTGCCAGCAAAACTAACACCGGGGAGCTGTTTTTT	CASKTNTGELFF
TRBV7-8	NA	TRBJ1-3	few	TGTGCCAGCAGCTTAGGACAGAGCTCTGGAAACACCATATATTTT	CASSLGQSSGNTIYF
TRBV30	TRBD1	TRBJ2-3	NA	TGTGCCTGGGACAGGGGCACAGATACGCAGTATTTT	CAWDRGTDTQYF
TRBV19	NA	TRBJ2-7	NA	TGTGCCAGTAGTACCCAACGGGACAATGTTCAGTACTTC	CASSTQRDNVQYF
TRBV4-3	NA	TRBJ1-5	NA	TGCGCCAGCAGCCAAGCCCGGGAGCAGCCCCAGCATTTT	CASSQAREQPQHF